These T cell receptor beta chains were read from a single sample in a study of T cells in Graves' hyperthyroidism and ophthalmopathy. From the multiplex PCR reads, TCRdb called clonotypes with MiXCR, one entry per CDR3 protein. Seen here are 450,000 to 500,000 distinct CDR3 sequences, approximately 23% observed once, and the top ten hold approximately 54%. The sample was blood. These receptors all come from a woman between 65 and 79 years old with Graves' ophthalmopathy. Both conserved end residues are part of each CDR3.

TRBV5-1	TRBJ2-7	CASSLAVGSYLREQYF
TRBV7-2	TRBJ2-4	CASSPGRGRTSNIQYF
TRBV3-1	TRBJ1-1	CASSQVWNTEAFF
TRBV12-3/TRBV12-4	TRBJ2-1	CASSRLEYEQFF
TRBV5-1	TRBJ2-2	CATGPGGTGELFF
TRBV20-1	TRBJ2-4	CSARAGDRLGAKNIQYF
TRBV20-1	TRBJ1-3	CSASRPADTIYF
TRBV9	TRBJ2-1	CASSFPQGKEQFF
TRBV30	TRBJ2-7	CAWERDSYEQYF
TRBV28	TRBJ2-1	CASSPPRTMVYNEQFF
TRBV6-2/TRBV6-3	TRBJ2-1	CASSYSTVLHSGISYNEQFF
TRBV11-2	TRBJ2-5	CASSPGQAFTQYF
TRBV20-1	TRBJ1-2	CSADPAGGYTF
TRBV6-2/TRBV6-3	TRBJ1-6	CASSYSTGGGSPLHF
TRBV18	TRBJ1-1	CASSPHQEAEAFF